This T cell receptor beta chain was recorded in a study of cytomegalovirus exposure and HLA in healthy donors (dated by TCRdb to about 2017). With regard to the full study: In an earlier analysis of 587 of the donors, about 260 Gb of sequence data and just under 120 million unique TCR beta sequences from approximately 180 million T cells were reported. An early release covering about 600 HLA-typed donors comprised 300 to 350 gigabases of sequencing data and roughly 86 million unique TCR sequences. Of the roughly 400 genotyped donors, roughly 85% fell in the genetic ancestry cluster associated with self-reported Caucasian donors. The aim of the study was to test whether cataloging public T cell receptors could identify signatures of past pathogen exposure. The study used immunosequencing to profile the T cell repertoires of 670 or so subjects and linked those repertoires to cytomegalovirus serostatus. Besides the first cohort of 550 to 750 subjects, a separate validation cohort made up of over a hundred different subjects was used. To predict cytomegalovirus infection status, the study brought together high-throughput TCR immunosequencing, statistical association of individual TCRs with disease status, and machine learning. To study patterns of TCR occurrence, a later analysis re-analyzed previously published TCR beta repertoires from around 660 donors and added high-resolution HLA genotyping. Rather than drawing on any new phenotypic data, the later analysis identified candidate immune exposures from TCR beta sequences and the way those sequences occurred across donors. In an earlier analysis of about 590 of the donors, high-throughput TCR beta sequencing was used to judge whether each TCR beta V gene segment behaved as functional or pseudogenic. Donor age, sex, ethnicity and CMV serostatus were compiled together with the repertoire data. A later genetic analysis used genome-wide SNP genotypes for about three fifths of the 666 donors, treating that subset as a discovery cohort. Every repertoire in the discovery cohort had been generated on one and the same sequencing platform. HLA typing covered class I and class II loci at four-digit resolution. Typing coverage differed by locus: A, B, C, DRB1 and DQB1 were typed in about 620-630 donors, DQA1 in 500 to 550, DPA1 in 600 to 610, and DPB1 in 450 to 480. Five DR-DQ haplotypes were handled as single units for association and clustering, since linkage in the cohort was strong. On average, around 230,000 unique TCR beta nucleotide sequences were sequenced per donor among fewer than 500 genotyped donors of the cohort, with roughly 20% of those sequences being non-productive.

The cohort comprised 670 or so healthy bone marrow donors. At the time of sampling, all cohort members were nominally healthy, though unrecorded immune exposures were likely present. The donor was CMV seropositive and belonged to the group of 250 to 300 seropositive cohort members. Every donor gave a peripheral blood sample, and the peripheral blood mononuclear cells from that sample were used for TCR beta sequencing. The Qiagen DNeasy Blood Extraction Kit was used to extract genomic DNA from the blood cell samples. Library construction relied on the immunoSEQ multiplex PCR assay. A mixture of 60 forward primers for TCR Vbeta segments and 13 reverse primers for TCR Jbeta segments was used in the multiplex PCR. Amplification of the CDR3 region of rearranged TCR beta genes was performed with a multiplex PCR assay on genomic DNA. The amplified TCR beta libraries were sequenced on the Illumina HiSeq System as 87-base-pair reads. As for how the authors treated the data: A later analysis counted tens of millions of unique TCR beta chains across the 700 or so repertoires, and roughly 11 million of these chains were shared by at least two donors. To remove PCR and sequencing errors, raw reads were error-corrected and collapsed into unique sequences using a nearest-neighbor algorithm that merged closely related sequences. To assign V, D and J gene segments, CDR3 sequences were aligned to IMGT reference sequences. Each retained sequence needed at least a six-nucleotide match to both a V gene segment and a J gene segment. Rearrangements were called productive when the CDR3 lacked stop codons and stayed in frame with V and J; all others were non-productive. CDR3 was defined by IMGT convention, running from the second conserved V-encoded cysteine to the conserved J-encoded phenylalanine. In an earlier analysis of some 550 of the donors, sequences lacking an unambiguous match to a single V gene segment were excluded. In an earlier analysis of almost 600 of the donors, a V segment was called functional when productive rearrangements were above 56.7%, and segregating when the standard deviation between donors exceeded 5%. A statistical classification framework was built for diagnosing cytomegalovirus status from the catalog of TCR beta chain sequences. In a later analysis, V and J genes were assigned by comparing TCR nucleotide sequences against IMGT/GENE-DB human TR gene sequences. A later analysis assigned CDR3 sequences and most-parsimonious VDJ recombination scenarios with the TCRdist pipeline. In a later analysis, every TCR beta chain was defined by the combination of its CDR3 amino acid sequence and its V-gene family, and reads without a unique V-gene family were dropped. To address suspected cross-contamination and a sequencing artifact, a later analysis removed a few hundred highly shared, low-generation-probability nucleotide sequences. A later analysis calculated a clonal expansion index for each public chain from normalized within-repertoire ranks of inferred template counts. A later analysis computed generation probabilities with a VDJ recombination model fitted to out-of-frame rearrangements, and checked the results against IGoR. In a later analysis, TCR-TCR, TCR-HLA and TCR-CMV co-occurrence was scored with hypergeometric tests, and a repertoire-size bias correction was applied to TCR pairs. To estimate false discovery rates, a later analysis permuted the HLA or CMV assignments 20 times. In a later analysis, co-occurring TCRs were grouped with DBSCAN, and TCRdist sequence similarity was added when clustering was performed within HLA-allele-positive subsets. Co-occurrence clustering excluded repertoires with fewer than 30,000 or more than 120,000 public chains, plus five with anomalous nucleotide sharing. Here the immuneACCESS table is served through TCRdb, limited to in-frame sequences with V and J called. Missing clones are a known gap in these copies; in checked studies unresolved V genes cover under half, and the rest lacks a known reason. The V and J calls and clone size come from that table; D and trimming were worked out from the DNA. The sample table contains about 200,000 clones; only one count was recorded for 82% of them. The top ten hold roughly 6% of the sample.

Note on this clone: It lacks a known antigen. No base quality values were provided; no much bigger clone lies one nucleotide off.

Overall study results and their limits: According to a later analysis, parvovirus B19, influenza, CMV and Epstein-Barr virus appeared linked to several top co-occurrence clusters. At a false discovery rate of 0.05, a later analysis linked 15,000 to 20,000 TCR beta sequences to specific HLA alleles. In a later analysis, TCR association rates were found to vary across HLA loci, with the most associated TCRs seen for DRB1 alleles and the fewest for HLA-C alleles. According to a later genetic analysis, donors in an Asian-associated ancestry cluster had fewer N-insertions in productive TCRs than the approximately 630-donor mean. Correlated functional status among segregating V segments might reflect linkage disequilibrium, but an unknown experimental factor could not be ruled out. According to a later analysis, most CMV-associated TCR beta chains appeared to be HLA-restricted, and the HLA associations seemed to be driven largely by CMV exposure. In an earlier analysis of approximately 590 of the donors, most TCR beta V segments appeared in productive rearrangements about 87% or about 30% of the time, broadly matching IMGT annotations. Most TCR sequences were observed very rarely across donors, whereas some public TCRs were present in many individuals. Immune exposure information for the cohort was limited to CMV serostatus. Compared with equally common non-associated chains, HLA-associated TCR beta chains in a later analysis were more clonally expanded and had lower generation probabilities. A further reported finding was that TCR beta sequences accurately predicted the HLA-A and HLA-B alleles for most subjects in the first cohort. Because counts were too low, seventeen rarely observed V segments, including chromosome 9 orphons, were excluded from the earlier analysis of fewer than 650 of the donors. A group of highly shared sequence variants was considered likely to be a technical artifact of the sequencing pipeline. It was suggested by the authors that the approach could potentially be generalized to other disease states and immunological phenotypes. The study gave a list of roughly 150 TCR beta chains associated with cytomegalovirus. Presence/absence analyses assumed roughly uniform sequencing depth across donors, an assumption that may not hold. In a later genetic analysis, a missense DCLRE1C variant was associated with V-gene and J-gene trimming of TCR beta chains, and the association was replicated in an independent cohort. Because some donors lacked HLA typing at each locus, the association tests relied only on the typed subset. A few of the identified cytomegalovirus-associated TCR beta chains were confirmed in vitro to be specific for cytomegalovirus antigens. The cohort was sequenced for TCR beta chains only, and without alpha or paired-chain data the features that could be detected were limited. Some IMGT-functional V segments, including TRBV6-2 and TRBV6-3, could not be distinguished by the 87-base-pair reads and were therefore excluded. Cytomegalovirus status was reported to be diagnosed by the classifier with high specificity and sensitivity in both the original and validation cohorts. When HLA alleles, especially DR and DQ, strongly co-occurred, attributing TCR associations to individual alleles was difficult.

From the cysteine up to the phenylalanine, the CDR3 has a length of 18 residues. CDR3 DNA is the only sequence kept; it has 54 bases, read in frame from the first base. Trimming leaves V shorter by 1 base and J shorter by 5 bases, with the junction holding 16 bases beyond the gene matches. CDR1 and CDR2 were assigned from the germline V gene as MGHDK and SYGVNS. Recombination joined TRBV25-1 with TRBJ2-5, with 7 bases aligning to TRBD2. The TCR originated in a woman in her 50s in good health and CMV-seropositive. Sequencing input: PBMCs. The CDR3 here reads CASSESVGEGRTGETQYF. The DNA reads TGTGCCAGCAGTGAATCTGTGGGGGAGGGCCGCACGGGGGAGACCCAGTACTTC.